One sample yielded the 27 T cell receptor beta chains listed below, sequenced in a study of blood T cell repertoires in COVID-19. Sequenced by immunoSEQ multiplex PCR; TCRdb stores in-frame clones only, minus some. Seen here are around 440,000 clones, approximately 89% observed once, and the top ten hold 10% to 15%. Sequenced material: peripheral blood. These receptor sequences come from a woman aged 45-59 years with COVID-19, enrolled during active disease.

The chain links TRBV9 to TRBJ2-3, with TRBD2 matching 11 bases. This CDR3 is 16 amino acids long. After removal of 0 bases from V and 7 bases from J, the junction contained 7 bases not matched to a gene. Germline loops: CDR1 SGDLS, CDR2 YYNGEE. The CDR3 DNA reads TGTGCCAGCAGCGTAGCTAGTAGCGGGGGGGTGAATACGCAGTATTTT. Its translation is CASSVASSGGVNTQYF.

The chain links TRBV6-5 to TRBJ1-3; D is unclear. CDR1 MNHEY and CDR2 SVGAGI come from the germline V gene. This CDR3 has 14 amino acids. The V end lost 6 bases, the J end lost 0 bases, and 9 bases lay between the germline ends. The CDR3 region is CASRRATSGNTIYF. The CDR3 DNA reads TGTGCCAGCAGGAGGGCCACCTCTGGAAACACCATATATTTT.

This clone was seen just once. The CDR3 nucleotides read TGTGCCAGCAGTGAACAGTTAAACTACGAGCAGTACTTC. It specifies CASSEQLNYEQYF. This chain connects TRBV6-1 to TRBJ2-7; D gene unclear. The V gene's germline CDR1 is MNHNS and CDR2 SASEGT. The ends were cut back, 2 bases at V and 3 bases at J, with 8 bases in the middle. The CDR3 extends over 13 amino acids.

This rearrangement joins TRBV29-1 to TRBJ2-1; D is uncertain. Germline values: CDR1 SQVTM, CDR2 ANQGSEA. The germline V and J ends were trimmed by 3 bases and 8 bases, with 11 bases remaining between them. The length of the CDR3 is 12 residues. The CDR3 DNA reads TGCAGCGTTGATCTAGGTTTGTATGAGCAGTTCTTC. Amino acids: CSVDLGLYEQFF.

This clone appeared a few times. The chain links TRBV4-1 to TRBJ1-2; 9 bases fit TRBD1. V trimming: 0 bases; J trimming: 4 bases; junction bases outside the gene matches: 3. The CDR3 consists of 15 residues. The germline V gene encodes CDR1 MGHRA and CDR2 YSYEKL. The CDR3 DNA follows: TGCGCCAGCAGCCAAGATGGGACAGGGTTCTATGGCTACACCTTC. Protein sequence: CASSQDGTGFYGYTF.

The chain employs TRBV6-1 and TRBJ2-4, with D maybe TRBD2 (6 bases). Germline assignment: CDR1 MNHNS and CDR2 SASEGT. CDR3 length: 17 amino acids. Trimming removed 2 bases from V and 3 bases from J, with 17 bases in between. CDR3 loop: CASSETTGRGGKNIQYF. CDR3 coding DNA: TGTGCCAGCAGTGAAACGACCGGGCGGGGAGGCAAAAACATTCAGTACTTC.

This rearrangement joins TRBV11-2 to TRBJ1-3; no clear D. V was clipped by 0 bases and J by 10 bases, with 10 bases between them. The germline V gene has CDR1 SGHAT and CDR2 FQNNGV. The CDR3 covers 13 residues. The CDR3 spells CASSLDPQETIYF. In nucleotides, the CDR3 is TGTGCCAGCAGCTTAGATCCGCAGGAAACCATATATTTT.

CDR3 in amino acids: CASRDRGVYEQYF. The CDR3 DNA follows: TGTGCCAGCCGAGACAGGGGGGTTTACGAGCAGTACTTC. The chain has TRBV27 and TRBJ2-7, with TRBD1 matching 9 bases. Looked up from germline, CDR1 is MNHEY and CDR2 is SMNVEV (reference sequence). The CDR3 is 13 residues long. Germline trimming cut 8 bases from V and 4 bases from J; bases unmatched to any gene: 6.

This clone was seen a handful of times. This chain links TRBV20-1 with TRBJ2-7; TRBD2 matches 7 bases. This CDR3 comprises 11 residues. Per germline, CDR1 DFQATT and CDR2 SNEGSKA (reference sequence). The V segment lost 5 bases and the J segment 3 bases; nucleotides outside the gene matches: 1. The CDR3 bases are TGCAGTGCTTGGGGGGGCTACGAGCAGTACTTC. Protein: CSAWGGYEQYF.

The chain joins TRBV19 to TRBJ2-3, with 8 bases that match TRBD2. CDR1 and CDR2 from the germline V gene are LNHDA and SQIVND (reference sequence). The CDR3 runs 16 residues. With V trimmed by 4 bases and J by 0 bases, 6 bases remained unmatched. In DNA, the CDR3 is TGTGCCAGTAGTAGAACCGGGGGGGCTAGCACAGATACGCAGTATTTT. It specifies CASSRTGGASTDTQYF. Supplemented by reference TRBV19 and TRBJ2-3, the full variable domain reads DGGITQSPKYLFRKEGQNVTLSCEQNLNHDAMYWYRQDPGQGLRLIYYSQIVNDFQKGDIAEGYSVSREKKESFPLTVTSAQKNPTAFYLCASSRTGGASTDTQYFGPGTRLTVL.

The chain joins TRBV18 to TRBJ1-5; the match to TRBD1 covers 7 bases. The junction had 7 bases not matched to a gene; V was cut back by 2 bases and J by 9 bases. The CDR3 runs 14 residues. From germline, CDR1 is KGHSH and CDR2 LQKENI. CDR3 coding DNA: TGTGCCAGCTCACCAGACAGGGTTGGTAGGCCCCAGCATTTT. Translating it yields CASSPDRVGRPQHF. Full variable domain (rest looked up from reference TRBV18 and TRBJ1-5): NAGVMQNPRHLVRRRGQEARLRCSPMKGHSHVYWYRQLPEEGLKFMVYLQKENIIDESGMPKERFSAEFPKEGPSILRIQQVVRGDSAAYFCASSPDRVGRPQHFGDGTRLSIL.

The chain carries TRBV18 and TRBJ2-7; TRBD1 is a possible D gene (5 bases). The CDR3 is 12 amino acids. Germline CDR1 KGHSH, CDR2 LQKENI. Trimming left V 6 bases short and J 3 bases short, with 9 bases between. The CDR3 coding sequence is TGTGCCAGCTCTCAGGGAAGCTACGAGCAGTACTTC. Protein: CASSQGSYEQYF.

The chain links TRBV7-2 to TRBJ2-7; 15 bases map to TRBD2. CDR3 size: 15 residues. Germline V lookup: CDR1 SGHTA, CDR2 FQGNSA. The trim removed 5 bases at V and 2 bases at J, leaving 1 base unmatched. The CDR3 nucleotides are TGTGCCAGCAGCAGGACTAGCGGGGGGGCCTACGAGCAGTACTTC. This sequence encodes CASSRTSGGAYEQYF. The full variable domain, completed using reference TRBV7-2 and TRBJ2-7, is GAGVSQSPSNKVTEKGKDVELRCDPISGHTALYWYRQSLGQGLEFLIYFQGNSAPDKSGLPSDRFSAERTGGSVSTLTIQRTQQEDSAVYLCASSRTSGGAYEQYFGPGTRLTVT.

This clone occurred once. The chain has TRBV5-1 and TRBJ1-1, with D perhaps matching TRBD1 (5 bases). The CDR3 is 17 amino acids. Germline CDR1 reads SGHRS; CDR2 reads YFSETQ. V lost 4 bases to trimming and J lost 0 bases, with 19 bases between them. The CDR3 is CASSLTVPRAVNTEAFF. CDR3 coding DNA: TGCGCCAGCAGCCTGACAGTTCCTCGGGCGGTGAACACTGAAGCTTTCTTT. The full variable domain, rest sourced from reference TRBV5-1 and TRBJ1-1, is KAGVTQTPRYLIKTRGQQVTLSCSPISGHRSVSWYQQTPGQGLQFLFEYFSETQRNKGNFPGRFSGRQFSNSRSEMNVSTLELGDSALYLCASSLTVPRAVNTEAFFGQGTRLTVV.

This sequence joins TRBV14 and TRBJ1-1, with TRBD1 matching over 8 bases. V lost 0 bases to trimming and J lost 5 bases; unmatched junction nucleotides: 20. Germline V gene lookup returns CDR1 SGHDN and CDR2 FVKESK. There are 20 residues in the CDR3. CDR3 residues: CASSQDKGTWEQGENTEAFF. Here the CDR3 DNA reads TGTGCCAGCAGCCAAGATAAGGGGACGTGGGAACAGGGGGAGAATACTGAAGCTTTCTTT.

This chain connects TRBV5-4 to TRBJ1-2; 10 bases align to TRBD1. V trimming: 1 base; J trimming: 4 bases; junction bases outside the gene matches: 4. The CDR3 runs 15 residues. Germline lookup yields CDR1 SGHNT and CDR2 YYREEE (reference sequence). The CDR3 loop is CASSLMTGGPYGYTF. CDR3 in DNA: TGTGCCAGCAGCTTGATGACAGGGGGCCCCTATGGCTACACCTTC.

The V and J genes are TRBV30 and TRBJ1-4; 7 nucleotides align to TRBD1. The germline V gene encodes CDR1 GTSNPN and CDR2 SVGIG (reference sequence). The V segment lost 7 bases and the J segment 8 bases; nucleotides outside the gene matches: 10. The CDR3 extends over 13 amino acids. Written as DNA, the CDR3 is TGTGCCTCAAGACAGGGAAGAAGCGAAAAACTGTTTTTT. Its protein product is CASRQGRSEKLFF.

This clone was seen a single time. The V and J genes are TRBV9 and TRBJ1-6; 9 positions match TRBD1. Trimming removed 4 bases from V and 7 bases from J; junction bases left unmatched: 9. This CDR3 has 16 residues. Germline lookup yields CDR1 SGDLS and CDR2 YYNGEE. CDR3 in DNA: TGTGCCAGCAGCCTATCGTGGACAGGGGAGAATTCACCCCTCCACTTT. Amino acids: CASSLSWTGENSPLHF.

The V and J genes are TRBV5-6 and TRBJ1-6, with TRBD1 matching 7 bases. After removal of 5 bases from V and 0 bases from J, the junction contained 14 bases not matched to a gene. This CDR3 is 19 amino acids long. Germline values: CDR1 SGHDT, CDR2 YYEEEE. The CDR3 spells CASSGGGQLSSSYNSPLHF. The DNA for the CDR3 is TGTGCCAGCAGTGGAGGGGGACAGTTATCCAGCTCCTATAATTCACCCCTCCACTTT. Together with reference TRBV5-6 and TRBJ1-6, the CDR3 gives the full variable domain: DAGVTQSPTHLIKTRGQQVTLRCSPKSGHDTVSWYQQALGQGPQFIFQYYEEEERQRGNFPDRFSGHQFPNYSSELNVNALLLGDSALYLCASSGGGQLSSSYNSPLHFGNGTRLTVT.

The chain carries TRBV30 and TRBJ1-5, with D maybe TRBD1 (5 bases). Trimming took 0 bases from V and 2 from J, leaving 11 bases between them. The CDR3 is 15 residues long. CDR1 is GTSNPN and CDR2 is SVGIG in the germline V gene (reference sequence). CDR3 region: CAWSVLAGGNQPQHF. CDR3 in DNA: TGTGCCTGGAGTGTACTGGCGGGGGGCAATCAGCCCCAGCATTTT.

The rearrangement joins TRBV13 to TRBJ1-1; no reliable D call. Germline V gene data show CDR1 as PRHDT and CDR2 as FYEKMQ (reference sequence). There are 12 residues in the CDR3. The V end lost 8 bases, the J end lost 5 bases, and 12 bases lay between the germline ends. This CDR3 is CASGLRGTEAFF. CDR3 bases: TGTGCCAGCGGGCTACGAGGGACTGAAGCTTTCTTT.

This clone was seen just once. J is TRBJ1-3 and V is TRBV5-5; weak D call: TRBD1 (6 bases). The germline V and J ends were trimmed by 4 bases and 4 bases, with 12 bases remaining between them. Germline CDR1 is SGHKS and CDR2 is YYEKEE (reference sequence). The CDR3 runs 14 residues. The CDR3 DNA is TGTGCCAGCAGCCCCGGGACATTAGGAAACACCATATATTTT. Protein product: CASSPGTLGNTIYF.

V is TRBV3-1 (or the pseudogene TRBV3-2) and J is TRBJ1-4; 8 nucleotides line up with TRBD1. With 1 base clipped from V and 10 bases from J, the junction kept 8 bases outside the gene matches. Germline V CDR1 and CDR2: LGHDT, YNNKEL (reference sequence). This CDR3 is built from 15 residues. CDR3 amino acids: CASSQGRTGWGKLFF. CDR3 sequence (DNA): TGTGCCAGCAGCCAAGGTCGGACAGGGTGGGGAAAACTGTTTTTT.

The CDR3 DNA is TGTGCCCTCGGGACAGGGGCTGAATCCGGGGAGCTGTTTTTT. It is translated as CALGTGAESGELFF. The chain joins TRBV7-8 to TRBJ2-2; 10 bases match TRBD1. The CDR3 totals 14 residues. After removal of 11 bases from V and 6 bases from J, the junction contained 9 bases not matched to a gene. Germline-derived CDR1 and CDR2 are SGHVS and FQNEAQ.

The chain has TRBV10-2 and TRBJ2-1, with D possibly being TRBD2 (7 bases). The CDR3 loop spans 13 amino acids. V was shortened by 5 bases and J by 9 bases, with 14 bases between the two germline ends. Germline lookup yields CDR1 WSHSY and CDR2 SAAADI. The CDR3 protein is CASSLRGGGEQFF. Here the CDR3 DNA reads TGCGCCAGCAGTCTCAGGGGCGGGGGTGAGCAGTTCTTC.

V usage is TRBV28 and J usage is TRBJ2-2; no clear D gene. The CDR3 loop spans 13 amino acids. The V gene lost 3 bases and the J gene lost 5 bases, with 7 bases spanning the gap. Germline V gives CDR1 MDHEN, CDR2 SYDVKM. In DNA, the CDR3 is TGTGCCAGCAGTTTTTTCCGTACCGGGGAGCTGTTTTTT. As protein: CASSFFRTGELFF.

The rearrangement links TRBV5-4 to TRBJ2-5; D is unclear. This CDR3 has 13 residues. The V gene lost 0 bases and the J gene lost 2 bases, with 5 bases spanning the gap. CDR1 is SGHNT and CDR2 is YYREEE in the germline V gene (reference sequence). CDR3 in amino acids: CASSLAPQETQYF. CDR3 coding DNA: TGTGCCAGCAGCTTGGCCCCGCAAGAGACCCAGTACTTC.